This T cell receptor (beta chain) was recorded in a study of response to subunit inactivated influenza vaccine. Between the trimmed V and J ends, which lost 0 bases and 5 bases, there was a span of 5 bases. The CDR3 runs 12 residues. Germline CDR1 DFQATT, CDR2 SNEGSKA (reference sequence). TCRdb redid the calling of the RT-PCR reads with MiXCR, one entry per CDR3 protein. The sample yields 750,000 to 850,000 distinct CDR3 sequences, approximately 17% seen once. This clonotype was seen ten or more times. The antigen is unknown. Study observations and caveats: The authors suggested that few new T cells are recruited per seasonal influenza vaccination.

This chain connects TRBV20-1 to TRBJ1-5; D unresolved. This clonotype was sampled from a man aged 50 to 60 who received an inactivated influenza vaccine. The material sequenced was PBMCs from blood, taken 4 to 6 days after vaccination. The CDR3 DNA is TGCAGTGCTAGAGATAGGGATCAGCCCCAGCATTTT. Residues: CSARDRDQPQHF.